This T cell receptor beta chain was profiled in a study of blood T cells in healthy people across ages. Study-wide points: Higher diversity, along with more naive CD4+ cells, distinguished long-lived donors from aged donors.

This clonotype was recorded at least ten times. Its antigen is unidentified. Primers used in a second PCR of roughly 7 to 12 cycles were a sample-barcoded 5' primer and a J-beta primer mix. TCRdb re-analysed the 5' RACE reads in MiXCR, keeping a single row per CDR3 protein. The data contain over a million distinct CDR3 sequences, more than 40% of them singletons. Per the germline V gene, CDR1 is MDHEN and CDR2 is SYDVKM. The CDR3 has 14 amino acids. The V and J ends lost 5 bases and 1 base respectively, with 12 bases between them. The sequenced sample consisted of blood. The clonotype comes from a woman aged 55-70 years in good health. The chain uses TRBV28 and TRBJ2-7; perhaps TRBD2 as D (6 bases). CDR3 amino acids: CASSETGLSYEQYF. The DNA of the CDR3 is TGTGCCAGCAGTGAAACGGGACTTTCCTACGAGCAGTACTTC. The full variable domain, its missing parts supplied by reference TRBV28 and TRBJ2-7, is DVKVTQSSRYLVKRTGEKVFLECVQDMDHENMFWYRQDPGLGLRLIYFSYDVKMKEKGDIPEGYSVSREKKERFSLILESASTNQTSMYLCASSETGLSYEQYFGPGTRLTVT.